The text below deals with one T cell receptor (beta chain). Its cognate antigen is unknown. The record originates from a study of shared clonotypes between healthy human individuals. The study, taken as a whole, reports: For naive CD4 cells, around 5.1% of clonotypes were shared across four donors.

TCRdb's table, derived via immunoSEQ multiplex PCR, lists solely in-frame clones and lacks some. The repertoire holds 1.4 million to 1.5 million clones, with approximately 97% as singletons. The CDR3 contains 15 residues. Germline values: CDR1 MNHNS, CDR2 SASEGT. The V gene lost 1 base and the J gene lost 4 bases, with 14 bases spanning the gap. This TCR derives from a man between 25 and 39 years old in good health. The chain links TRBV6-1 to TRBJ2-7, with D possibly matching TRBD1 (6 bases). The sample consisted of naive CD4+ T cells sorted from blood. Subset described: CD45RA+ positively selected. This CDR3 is CASSEEGDGFYEQYF. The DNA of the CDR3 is TGTGCCAGCAGTGAAGAGGGGGACGGTTTTTACGAGCAGTACTTC.